This passage covers 16 T cell receptor beta chains from one sample sequenced in a study of blood T cell repertoires in COVID-19. The data were produced by immunoSEQ multiplex PCR, yet TCRdb's version contains in-frame clones alone and is incomplete. The repertoire has roughly 120,000 clones, around 85% of them found once; the top ten carry 10% to 15%. The sample comprised peripheral blood. The receptors derive from a human donor in a cohort sampled during active COVID-19.

This chain joins TRBV6-6 and TRBJ2-4; 7 bases are a match to TRBD1. The germline gives CDR1 MNHNY, CDR2 SVGAGI (reference sequence). Trimming removed 5 bases from V and 8 bases from J; junction bases left unmatched: 15. This CDR3 is 16 amino acids long. The CDR3 region has the DNA TGTGCCAGCAGTCAACAGGGGCCATTGGGTTCGGACATTCAGTACTTC. This translates into CASSQQGPLGSDIQYF.

The chain carries TRBV9 and TRBJ2-3, with 11 bases fitting TRBD2. The CDR3 has 16 amino acids. Germline lookup yields CDR1 SGDLS and CDR2 YYNGEE. V gave up 4 bases and J gave up 4 bases; unmatched junction bases: 8. CDR3 nucleotides: TGTGCCAGCAGCCCCATCTCGGGACTAGCGGCAGATACGCAGTATTTT. Translated: CASSPISGLAADTQYF.

This clone was counted between two and nine times. The rearrangement uses TRBV4-2 and TRBJ2-7, with 9 bases identical to TRBD1. Per the germline V gene, CDR1 is LGHNA and CDR2 is YNFKEQ. This CDR3 comprises 15 residues. J lost 2 bases, V lost 1 base, and 3 bases had no gene match. The CDR3 DNA reads as TGTGCCAGCAGCCAAGTGGGACAGGGCGCCTACGAGCAGTACTTC. Its protein is CASSQVGQGAYEQYF.

The V and J genes are TRBV7-2 and TRBJ1-2, with 9 bases that match TRBD1. Germline-derived CDR1 and CDR2 are SGHTA and FQGNSA. Germline trimming cut 2 bases from V and 11 bases from J; bases unmatched to any gene: 12. This CDR3 contains 15 residues. CDR3 protein: CASSLSPGQGRGYTF. The CDR3 DNA sequence: TGTGCCAGCAGCTTAAGCCCGGGACAGGGTCGGGGGTACACCTTC. Variable domain in full (rest from reference TRBV7-2 and TRBJ1-2): GAGVSQSPSNKVTEKGKDVELRCDPISGHTALYWYRQSLGQGLEFLIYFQGNSAPDKSGLPSDRFSAERTGGSVSTLTIQRTQQEDSAVYLCASSLSPGQGRGYTFGSGTRLTVV.

This chain joins TRBV6-5 and TRBJ2-1; 15 nucleotides align to TRBD2. The CDR3 has 14 amino acids. The V and J ends lost 5 bases and 10 bases, in that order; junction bases with no gene match: 3. CDR1 MNHEY and CDR2 SVGAGI come from the germline V gene. The CDR3 DNA follows: TGTGCCAGCAGTCGGACTAGCGGGGGGGGCGAGCAGTTCTTC. This translates into CASSRTSGGGEQFF.

The V call is TRBV5-1, the J call TRBJ2-7; 7 nucleotides line up with TRBD2. Per germline, CDR1 SGHRS and CDR2 YFSETQ. The junction had 11 bases not matched to a gene; V was cut back by 5 bases and J by 9 bases. The CDR3 consists of 13 residues. In DNA, the CDR3 is TGCGCCAGCAGGCGCGGGGGAACCTTTGGGCAGTACTTC. Amino acids: CASRRGGTFGQYF.

The chain uses TRBV6-5 and TRBJ2-7; D remains unclear. The CDR3 is 12 amino acids. CDR1 is MNHEY, CDR2 SVGAGI, per germline. With 4 bases removed from V and 3 bases from J, the gap between germline ends came to 7 bases. The CDR3 sequence is CASSSYSYEQYF. The CDR3 region has the DNA TGTGCCAGCAGTTCGTATAGCTACGAGCAGTACTTC.

V usage is TRBV6-5 and J usage is TRBJ2-7, with 10 bases aligning to TRBD1. Germline CDR1 MNHEY, CDR2 SVGAGI. The CDR3 is made up of 15 amino acids. V trimming: 7 bases; J trimming: 2 bases; junction bases outside the gene matches: 8. The CDR3 DNA sequence: TGTGCCAGCACCCTTCGGACAGGGGGTCCCTACGAGCAGTACTTC. Its translation: CASTLRTGGPYEQYF.

This clone was seen once. The chain has TRBV27 and TRBJ2-1; D gene unclear. Germline CDR1 is MNHEY and CDR2 is SMNVEV (reference sequence). The CDR3 consists of 14 residues. V lost 5 bases, J lost 13 bases, and 21 bases lay in between. CDR3 nucleotides: TGTGCCAGCAGTCCCCTAGGCAGCGTTTACCTCCAGTTCTTC. It codes for CASSPLGSVYLQFF.

J is TRBJ2-5 and V is TRBV19; 9 bases fit TRBD2. Trimming took 5 bases from V and 5 from J; bases not matched to a gene: 6. CDR1 is LNHDA and CDR2 is SQIVND in the germline V gene (reference sequence). The CDR3 sequence is 14 residues long. CDR3 region: CASSGLRGGETQYF. CDR3 bases: TGTGCCAGTAGTGGCTTGCGGGGGGGGGAGACCCAGTACTTC.

This clone has a handful of counts. The V call is TRBV7-8, the J call TRBJ1-1, with D possibly TRBD1 on 6 matching bases. Trimming took 5 bases from V and 5 from J, leaving 12 bases between them. This CDR3 spans 13 amino acids. Germline lookup yields CDR1 SGHVS and CDR2 FQNEAQ. CDR3 DNA sequence: TGTGCCAGCAGCCGCTACAGGGATACTGAAGCTTTCTTT. This codes for CASSRYRDTEAFF.

This chain uses TRBV30 with TRBJ1-2; D gene ambiguous. This CDR3 has 13 residues. Germline V gene data show CDR1 as GTSNPN and CDR2 as SVGIG (reference sequence). V lost 1 base to trimming and J lost 4 bases, with 10 bases between them. Written as DNA, the CDR3 is TGTGCCTGGAGTGAATTGGGAGGCTATGGCTACACCTTC. This gives the protein CAWSELGGYGYTF. The variable domain in full, with the rest retrieved from reference TRBV30 and TRBJ1-2, is SQTIHQWPATLVQPVGSPLSLECTVEGTSNPNLYWYRQAAGRGLQLLFYSVGIGQISSEVPQNLSASRPQDRQFILSSKKLLLSDSGFYLCAWSELGGYGYTFGSGTRLTVV.

V and J are TRBV7-9 and TRBJ1-6; D gene ambiguous. The length of the CDR3 is 15 residues. Between the trimmed V and J ends, which lost 0 bases and 7 bases, there was a span of 10 bases. Germline V gene sequence: CDR1 SEHNR, CDR2 FQNEAQ (reference sequence). This CDR3 reads CASSLAVLENSPLHF. CDR3 DNA sequence: TGTGCCAGCAGCTTAGCGGTCCTCGAGAATTCACCCCTCCACTTT.

V gene TRBV3-1 (or the pseudogene TRBV3-2) combines with J gene TRBJ2-1, with TRBD1 identical over 9 bases. The V gene's germline CDR1 is LGHDT and CDR2 YNNKEL (reference sequence). The CDR3 is 15 amino acids. The V segment lost 4 bases and the J segment 12 bases; nucleotides outside the gene matches: 13. The CDR3 spells CASSPGQGYTDGQFF. The CDR3 region has the DNA TGTGCCAGCAGCCCGGGACAGGGTTATACGGATGGGCAGTTCTTC.

The rearrangement links TRBV9 to TRBJ1-5, with 9 bases that match TRBD1. The germline CDR1 and CDR2 sequences are SGDLS and YYNGEE. The ends lost 4 bases at V and 4 bases at J; junction bases unmatched: 6. This CDR3 has 15 residues. CDR3 coding DNA: TGTGCCAGCAGCCCACGGACAGGGGAAAATCAGCCCCAGCATTTT. It encodes CASSPRTGENQPQHF.

The J gene is TRBJ1-6, the V gene TRBV3-1 (or the pseudogene TRBV3-2), with a tentative D call TRBD1 (5 bases). The CDR3 is 13 residues long. The germline V gene encodes CDR1 LGHDT and CDR2 YNNKEL (reference sequence). V shed 2 bases and J shed 8 bases, with 7 bases lying between them. This CDR3 is CASSQRGDSPLHF. CDR3 nucleotide sequence: TGTGCCAGCAGCCAAAGGGGCGATTCACCCCTCCACTTT.